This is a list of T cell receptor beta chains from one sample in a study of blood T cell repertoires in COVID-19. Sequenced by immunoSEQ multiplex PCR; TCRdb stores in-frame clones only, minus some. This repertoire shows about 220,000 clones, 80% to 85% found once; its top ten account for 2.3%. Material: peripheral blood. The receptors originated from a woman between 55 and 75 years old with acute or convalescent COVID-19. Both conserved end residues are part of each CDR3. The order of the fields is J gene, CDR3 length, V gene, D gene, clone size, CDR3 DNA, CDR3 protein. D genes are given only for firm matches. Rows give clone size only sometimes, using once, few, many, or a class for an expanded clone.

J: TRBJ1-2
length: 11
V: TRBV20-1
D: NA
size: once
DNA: TGCAGTGCTAGAGTATTTATGGGCTACACCTTC
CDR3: CSARVFMGYTF

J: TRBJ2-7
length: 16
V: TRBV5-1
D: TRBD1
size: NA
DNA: TGCGCCAGCAGCGTCATCCCGGGACAGGGGGCCGGGACGACATACTTC
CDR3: CASSVIPGQGAGTTYF

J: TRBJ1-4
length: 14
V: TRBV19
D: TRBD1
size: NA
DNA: TGTGCCAGTAGTGCACGGACAGGGAATGAAAAACTGTTTTTT
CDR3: CASSARTGNEKLFF

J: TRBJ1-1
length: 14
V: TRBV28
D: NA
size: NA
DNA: TGTGCCAGCAGTTTGGGACATACCTCCACTGAAGCTTTCTTT
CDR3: CASSLGHTSTEAFF

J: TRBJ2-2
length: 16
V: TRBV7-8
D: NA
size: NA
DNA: TGTGCCAGCAGCTTAGTAGCCCAAGCGAACACCGGGGAGCTGTTTTTT
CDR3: CASSLVAQANTGELFF

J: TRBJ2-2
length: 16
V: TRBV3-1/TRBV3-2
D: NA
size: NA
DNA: TGTGCCAGCAGCCCAAGGGGTGGTAGTCGGACCGGGGAGCTGTTTTTT
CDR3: CASSPRGGSRTGELFF

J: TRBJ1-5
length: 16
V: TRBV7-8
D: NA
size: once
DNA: TGTGCCAGCAGCTTAGAGGAGGCGGCTAGGGATCAGCCCCAGCATTTT
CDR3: CASSLEEAARDQPQHF

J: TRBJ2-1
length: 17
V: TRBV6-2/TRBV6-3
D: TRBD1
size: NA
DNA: TGTGCCAGCAGCCAACAGGGGAGAACGACAGGGTTGAATGAGCAGTTCTTC
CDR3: CASSQQGRTTGLNEQFF

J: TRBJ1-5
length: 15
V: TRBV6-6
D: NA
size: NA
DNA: TGTGCCAGCAGCCAAATGGGGGGGTATAATCAGCCCCAGCATTTT
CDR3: CASSQMGGYNQPQHF

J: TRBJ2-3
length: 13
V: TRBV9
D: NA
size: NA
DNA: TGTGCCAGCAGCGCCTACGACGGACTCCCGTCGTATTTT
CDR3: CASSAYDGLPSYF

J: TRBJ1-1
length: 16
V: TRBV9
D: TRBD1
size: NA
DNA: TGTGCCAGCAGCGTAGGTTCCTCGACAGGGATCACTGAAGCTTTCTTT
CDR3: CASSVGSSTGITEAFF

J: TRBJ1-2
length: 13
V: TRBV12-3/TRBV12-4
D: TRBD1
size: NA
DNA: TGTGCCAGCAGCATGGACAGGAACTATGGCTACACCTTC
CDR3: CASSMDRNYGYTF

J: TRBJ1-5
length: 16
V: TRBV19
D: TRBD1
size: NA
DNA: TGTGCCAGTAGTACAGTGGGGCAGGGGGCAAGTCAGCCCCAGCATTTT
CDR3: CASSTVGQGASQPQHF

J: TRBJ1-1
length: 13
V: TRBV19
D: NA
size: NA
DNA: TGTGCCAGCGGCCGGGAGGGAAGGACTGAAGCTTTCTTT
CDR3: CASGREGRTEAFF

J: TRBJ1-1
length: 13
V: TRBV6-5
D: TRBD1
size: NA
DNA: TGTGCCAGCAGCCAATACAGGGGGCCTCTGGCTTTCTTT
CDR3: CASSQYRGPLAFF

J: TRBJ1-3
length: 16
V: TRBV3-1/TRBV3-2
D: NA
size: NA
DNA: TGTGCCAGCAGCCAAGTGTTGGGGAGCTCTGGAAACACCATATATTTT
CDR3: CASSQVLGSSGNTIYF

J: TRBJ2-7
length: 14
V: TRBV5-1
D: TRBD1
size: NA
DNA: TGCGCCAGCAGCTTGGAGGGACAGATCTACGAGCAGTACTTC
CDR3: CASSLEGQIYEQYF

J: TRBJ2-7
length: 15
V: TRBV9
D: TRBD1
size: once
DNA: TGTGCCAGCAGCGAGAACCCCGGGACAGGGAACGAGCAGTACTTC
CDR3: CASSENPGTGNEQYF

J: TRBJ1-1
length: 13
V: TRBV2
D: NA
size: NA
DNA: TGTGCCAGCGGGCGACAGGAGAACACTGAAGCTTTCTTT
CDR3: CASGRQENTEAFF

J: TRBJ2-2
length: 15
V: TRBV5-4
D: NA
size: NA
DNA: TGTGCCAGCAGCTTGGACAGAAGGAACACCGGGGAGCTGTTTTTT
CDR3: CASSLDRRNTGELFF